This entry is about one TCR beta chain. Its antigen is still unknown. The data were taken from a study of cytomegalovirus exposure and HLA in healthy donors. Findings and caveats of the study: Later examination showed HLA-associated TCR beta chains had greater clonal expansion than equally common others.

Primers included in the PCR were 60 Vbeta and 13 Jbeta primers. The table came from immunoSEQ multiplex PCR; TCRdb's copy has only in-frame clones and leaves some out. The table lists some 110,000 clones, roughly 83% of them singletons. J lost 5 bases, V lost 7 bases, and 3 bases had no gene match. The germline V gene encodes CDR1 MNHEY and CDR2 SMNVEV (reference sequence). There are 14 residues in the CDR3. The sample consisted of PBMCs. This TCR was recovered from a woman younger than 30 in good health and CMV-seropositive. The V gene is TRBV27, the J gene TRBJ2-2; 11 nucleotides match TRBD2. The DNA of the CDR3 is TGTGCCAGCATCACTAGCGGGAGTACCGGGGAGCTGTTTTTT. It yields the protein CASITSGSTGELFF.